The 30 T cell receptor beta chains below come from one sample, sequenced in a study of glioma-infiltrating T cells. Using RNA template, CDR3s of TCR alpha and beta were amplified with iRepertoire arm-PCR. TCRdb re-called the multiplex PCR reads with MiXCR, one entry per CDR3 protein. This table holds over 80,000 distinct CDR3 sequences, around 37% found once. The material sequenced was glioma tissue, nonneoplastic brain tissue, or PBMCs (not recorded which). These receptors were obtained from a human donor with low-grade glioma or glioblastoma, undergoing nonglioma brain surgery, or in good health (not recorded which).

With regard to this clonotype: A much bigger clone sits one base away, suggesting this may be a read error. The V call is TRBV5-1, the J call TRBJ2-7; 8 bases are shared with TRBD1. The J segment lost 3 bases and the V segment lost 1 base, leaving 6 bases of the junction unmatched. The CDR3 runs to 15 residues. Germline V CDR1 and CDR2: SGHRS, YFSETQ. The chain's CDR3 is CASSLRGTGFYEQYF. Here the CDR3 DNA reads TGCGCCAGCAGCTTGCGCGGGACAGGCTTCTACGAGCAGTACTTC.

Turning to this clonotype: A read error may explain this, as a much larger clone is one base away. This chain joins TRBV19 and TRBJ2-2; 7 nucleotides line up with TRBD1. The germline V gene encodes CDR1 LNHDA and CDR2 SQIVND (reference sequence). Losses at the gene ends were 1 base for V and 7 bases for J; bases not matched to a gene: 9. This CDR3 has 16 residues. The CDR3 is CASSIAGTEDVGELFF. CDR3 DNA sequence: TGTGCCAGTAGTATAGCCGGGACAGAGGACGTCGGGGAGCTGTTTTTT.

In its sample, this clonotype was seen many times. The chain has TRBV11-2 and TRBJ1-3; D gene ambiguous. CDR1 and CDR2 (germline): SGHAT, FQNNGV. Deletions cut 0 bases from V and 2 bases from J, with 14 bases between. This CDR3 comprises 17 residues. The CDR3 DNA follows: TGTGCCAGCAGCTTAGATTCCCCAGGACTTGCTGGAAACACCATATATTTT. Translation: CASSLDSPGLAGNTIYF.

This clonotype was seen ten or more times. V and J are TRBV20-1 and TRBJ1-5; no definite D call. Germline V CDR1 and CDR2: DFQATT, SNEGSKA (reference sequence). The CDR3 spans 13 residues. V lost 6 bases, J lost 2 bases, and 11 bases lay in between. CDR3 residues: CSAQAGGNQPQHF. Written as DNA, the CDR3 is TGCAGTGCCCAAGCGGGCGGCAATCAGCCCCAGCATTTT.

This clonotype was detected many times. V gene TRBV5-4 combines with J gene TRBJ2-1; 9 nucleotides line up with TRBD2. This CDR3 has 14 amino acids. Germline V gene lookup returns CDR1 SGHNT and CDR2 YYREEE (reference sequence). The V and J ends lost 9 bases and 7 bases, in that order; junction bases with no gene match: 11. The CDR3 loop is CATNEGLASNEQFF. CDR3 bases: TGTGCCACAAACGAAGGACTAGCGTCAAATGAGCAGTTCTTC.

This chain joins TRBV5-6 and TRBJ2-7, with 7 bases lining up with TRBD2. The germline CDR1 and CDR2 sequences are SGHDT and YYEEEE. The CDR3 has 12 residues. V lost 6 bases to trimming and J lost 1 base; unmatched junction nucleotides: 1. CDR3 sequence: CASTAGSYEQYF. The CDR3 DNA sequence: TGTGCCAGCACAGCGGGGTCCTACGAGCAGTACTTC.

As for this clonotype: Germline is not matched at one junction end, which may reflect a read error. The chain combines TRBV28 with TRBJ2-3; no definite D call. The germline gives CDR1 MDHEN, CDR2 SYDVKM. The CDR3 is made up of 17 amino acids. The CDR3 here is CASSPGSGSSRTDMQYF. DNA of the CDR3: TGTGCCAGCAGTCCTGGTTCTGGATCCAGTCGCACAGATATGCAGTATTTT.

The sample holds many counts of this clonotype. The chain is built from TRBV7-2 and TRBJ1-3; possible D gene TRBD1, 5 bases. V lost 1 base and J 4 bases, leaving 11 bases between the germline ends. The CDR3 totals 15 residues. From germline, CDR1 is SGHTA and CDR2 FQGNSA. CDR3 amino acids: CASSLVRQQGNTIYF. DNA for the CDR3: TGTGCCAGCAGCTTAGTTCGACAGCAAGGAAACACCATATATTTT.

Ten or more counts support this clonotype. The CDR3 sequence: CASSRYFLLAGGETQYF. The CDR3 bases are TGCGCCAGCAGCCGGTACTTCCTGCTAGCGGGGGGAGAGACCCAGTACTTC. The chain couples TRBV4-1 to TRBJ2-5; 11 bases are shared with TRBD2. The CDR3 totals 17 residues. Trimming took 4 bases from V and 4 from J; bases not matched to a gene: 11. The germline CDR1 and CDR2 sequences are MGHRA and YSYEKL.

This clonotype was counted at least ten times. The rearrangement joins TRBV19 to TRBJ1-5; D possibly corresponds to TRBD1 (6 bases). V was shortened by 5 bases and J by 2 bases, with 13 bases between the two germline ends. CDR3 length: 15 residues. Germline values: CDR1 LNHDA, CDR2 SQIVND (reference sequence). For the CDR3, the DNA is TGTGCCAGTAGTCCCCGGACAGTCCGCAATCAGCCCCAGCATTTT. Its protein product is CASSPRTVRNQPQHF.

This clonotype has a single count. Mismatch with germline at one junction end may stem from a read error. This chain links TRBV19 with TRBJ2-3; D gene unclear. From germline, CDR1 is LNHDA and CDR2 SQIVND (reference sequence). This CDR3 comprises 15 residues. The CDR3 nucleotides are TGTGCCAGTATTATAGATCGGCGAGGCACAGATACGCAGTATTTT. Residues: CASIIDRRGTDTQYF.

This clonotype was seen ten or more times. The V gene is TRBV18, the J gene TRBJ1-2; 8 nucleotides match TRBD1. Germline CDR1 is KGHSH and CDR2 is LQKENI. The J segment lost 1 base and the V segment lost 3 bases, leaving 7 bases of the junction unmatched. CDR3 size: 16 residues. CDR3 amino acids: CASSPGQASINYGYTF. The CDR3 DNA sequence: TGTGCCAGCTCACCGGGACAGGCCTCTATTAACTATGGCTACACCTTC.

About this clonotype itself: Its ends do not fully match the called genes, so a read error is possible. The chain is built from TRBV29-1 and TRBJ2-1; TRBD2 aligns across 7 bases. The CDR3 contains 14 residues. Germline V gene data show CDR1 as SQVTM and CDR2 as ANQGSEA. The CDR3 loop reads CSVEDLGRENEHFF. DNA for the CDR3: TGCAGCGTTGAAGATCTTGGGCGGGAGAATGAGCATTTCTTC.

The chain carries TRBV7-2 and TRBJ2-3; TRBD2 agrees at 11 bases. The CDR3 runs to 16 residues. V gave up 6 bases and J gave up 5 bases; unmatched junction bases: 10. In germline, CDR1 is SGHTA, CDR2 FQGNSA. CDR3 sequence (DNA): TGTGCCAGCAGAGGGGGTCTTAGCGGGGGGGTAGATACGCAGTATTTT. Translating gives CASRGGLSGGVDTQYF.

Comment on this clonotype: A much more abundant neighbour one base away suggests this may be a read error. This likely comes from a read error, as the CDR3 has no conserved phenylalanine or tryptophan at its end. The DNA is omitted, as the CDR3 cannot be located on it reliably, and the CDR3 follows TCRdb's listing. This chain links TRBV5-4 with TRBJ2-1; the table's D call, TRBD1, has no DNA check behind it. 12 amino acids form the CDR3, both terminal residues included. Germline CDR1 and CDR2: SGHNT and YYREEE (reference sequence). CDR3 sequence reads: CASSLDRERGDS.

This clonotype was found many times. This chain links TRBV7-2 with TRBJ2-7; TRBD2 aligns across 7 bases. The CDR3 length is 15 residues. Germline CDR1 SGHTA, CDR2 FQGNSA. V shed 2 bases and J 4 bases; nucleotides not matched to a gene: 8. In nucleotides, the CDR3 is TGTGCCAGCAGCTTAATTGGGGCGGGAGAGTACGAGCAGTACTTC. Translated: CASSLIGAGEYEQYF. Complete variable domain (other parts from reference TRBV7-2 and TRBJ2-7): GAGVSQSPSNKVTEKGKDVELRCDPISGHTALYWYRQSLGQGLEFLIYFQGNSAPDKSGLPSDRFSAERTGGSVSTLTIQRTQQEDSAVYLCASSLIGAGEYEQYFGPGTRLTVT.

At least ten counts were recorded for this clonotype. This chain links TRBV20-1 with TRBJ2-7; 8 nucleotides align to TRBD2. V lost 4 bases to trimming and J lost 4 bases; unmatched junction nucleotides: 9. The CDR3 is made up of 14 amino acids. The germline V gene encodes CDR1 DFQATT and CDR2 SNEGSKA (reference sequence). The CDR3 region has the DNA TGCAGTGCTAAACCGGGACTAGACTCATACGAGCAGTACTTC. This translates into CSAKPGLDSYEQYF.

This clonotype was counted many times. The V call is TRBV3-1, the J call TRBJ2-7; perhaps TRBD1 as D (6 bases). V lost 0 bases and J lost 6, with 18 bases in between. This CDR3 contains 16 residues. Germline assignment: CDR1 LGHDT and CDR2 YNNKEL (reference sequence). CDR3 region: CASSQDKGVALFEQYF. CDR3 in DNA: TGTGCCAGCAGCCAAGATAAGGGGGTTGCTCTCTTCGAGCAGTACTTC.

Details on this clonotype: A read error is possible here, since a much larger clone lies one base away. The conserved phenylalanine or tryptophan is not found at the CDR3 terminus, so this likely reflects a read error. The chain employs TRBV29-1 and TRBJ1-1; TRBD1 aligns across 7 bases. The germline V gene encodes CDR1 SQVTM and CDR2 ANQGSEA. The CDR3 contains 12 residues. Unmatched junction bases numbered 6, after V lost 7 bases and J lost 4 bases. The CDR3 loop is CSGRQGFTEAFL. DNA for the CDR3: TGCAGCGGGAGACAGGGTTTCACTGAAGCTTTCCTT.

Details on this clonotype: The junction does not match germline at one end; this may be a read error. The rearrangement links TRBV4-1 to TRBJ2-1, with D unresolved. The CDR3 covers 14 residues. The germline gives CDR1 MGHRA, CDR2 YSYEKL. The CDR3 is CASRQEVGYNEKFF. The CDR3 DNA is TGCGCAAGCAGACAAGAGGTAGGATACAATGAGAAGTTCTTC.

In its sample, this clonotype was seen many times. As DNA, the CDR3 is TGTGCCAGCAGCCGTACGGGCGCTGCTGATACGCAGTATTTT. Translating gives CASSRTGAADTQYF. The chain combines TRBV7-9 with TRBJ2-3, with D unclear. Between the trimmed V and J ends, which lost 5 bases and 6 bases, there was a span of 15 bases. Germline-derived CDR1 and CDR2 are SEHNR and FQNEAQ (reference sequence). The CDR3 spans 14 residues.

By share, this clonotype ranks as medium-sized (0.01 to 0.1%). The V gene is TRBV6-1, the J gene TRBJ2-5; D is unclear. There are 11 residues in the CDR3. Per germline, CDR1 MNHNS and CDR2 SASEGT. V lost 8 bases to trimming and J lost 0 bases, with 4 bases between them. The CDR3 DNA is TGTGCCAGCTTAGACCAAGAGACCCAGTACTTC. Amino acid sequence: CASLDQETQYF.

Worth noting for this clonotype: This sequence may be a read error, since a much larger clone differs from it by one base. The J gene is TRBJ2-3, the V gene TRBV19; D unresolved. The germline gives CDR1 LNHDA, CDR2 SQIVND (reference sequence). This CDR3 spans 13 amino acids. CDR3 nucleotides: TGTGCCAGTATGGGCTTCCGCACATATACGCAGTATTTT. Its translation: CASMGFRTYTQYF. Full variable domain (missing parts from reference TRBV19 and TRBJ2-3): DGGITQSPKYLFRKEGQNVTLSCEQNLNHDAMYWYRQDPGQGLRLIYYSQIVNDFQKGDIAEGYSVSREKKESFPLTVTSAQKNPTAFYLCASMGFRTYTQYFGPGTRLTVL.

As to this clonotype: The conserved final phenylalanine or tryptophan is absent from the CDR3, which likely points to a read error. The genes are TRBV10-3 and TRBJ2-2; D call uncertain. The germline V gene encodes CDR1 ENHRY and CDR2 SYGVKD. The CDR3 loop spans 13 amino acids. The CDR3 DNA reads TGTGCCATCATTGAGCGGAACACCGGGGAGCTGTTTCTT. Its translation is CAIIERNTGELFL.

As to this clonotype: A much larger clone is a single base away; this may be a read error. The final CDR3 position lacks the conserved phenylalanine or tryptophan, pointing to a likely read error. J is TRBJ2-7 and V is TRBV7-8, with 14 bases that match TRBD2. The junction had 7 bases not matched to a gene; V was cut back by 5 bases and J by 4 bases. CDR3 length equals 16 residues. Germline values: CDR1 SGHVS, CDR2 FQNEAQ. The CDR3 sequence is CASSPGTSGSGYEQYL. DNA of the CDR3: TGTGCCAGCAGCCCGGGGACTAGCGGGAGTGGGTACGAGCAGTACCTC.

This clonotype was seen many times. J is TRBJ2-1 and V is TRBV7-3; 7 bases are a match to TRBD2. This CDR3 spans 14 amino acids. Germline V gene sequence: CDR1 SGHTA, CDR2 FQGTGA. The junction had 6 bases not matched to a gene; V was cut back by 2 bases and J by 8 bases. CDR3 DNA sequence: TGTGCCAGCAGCTTAGGGGGAGGGTCATATGAGCAGTTCTTC. It specifies CASSLGGGSYEQFF.

A word on this clonotype: The junction shows a germline mismatch at one end, possibly a read error. This sequence joins TRBV20-1 and TRBJ2-4; D call uncertain. The CDR3 runs 16 residues. The germline V gene encodes CDR1 DFQATT and CDR2 SNEGSKA (reference sequence). The CDR3 here is CSARDPPAQVRNMQYF. DNA of the CDR3: TGCAGTGCTAGGGATCCGCCTGCCCAGGTTCGGAACATGCAGTACTTC.

About this clonotype itself: The DNA is left out, because the CDR3 cannot be placed on it with certainty; the CDR3 is given as TCRdb lists it. The chain uses TRBV6-6 and TRBJ2-2; the listed D gene, TRBD2, was not tested against the DNA. Including both end residues, the CDR3 is 24 amino acids long. Germline values: CDR1 MNHNY, CDR2 SVGAGI (reference sequence). CDR3: CASSFASGGTKEQYFGPAYGELFF.

The rearrangement uses TRBV3-1 and TRBJ1-2; D gene unclear. V was pared by 1 base and J by 13 bases, with 16 bases between. CDR1 LGHDT and CDR2 YNNKEL come from the germline V gene (reference sequence). The CDR3 is made up of 13 amino acids. CDR3 in amino acids: CASSQAQGSSCTF. The CDR3 coding sequence is TGTGCCAGCAGCCAAGCACAAGGATCGAGCTGCACCTTC.

Comments on this clonotype: At one of its ends the junction is not consistent with the germline gene, which may arise from a read error. The chain recombines TRBV15 with TRBJ2-2, with D perhaps TRBD2 (5 bases). The V gene's germline CDR1 is LNHNV and CDR2 YYDKDF (reference sequence). The CDR3 sequence is 13 residues long. CDR3 nucleotide sequence: TGTGCCACCAGCAACACGAAAACCGGGGAGCTGCTTTTT. This codes for CATSNTKTGELLF.